One and the same sample provided the 23 T cell receptor beta chains below, sequenced in a study of shared clonotypes between healthy human individuals. Generated by immunoSEQ multiplex PCR, the TCRdb table keeps only in-frame clones and is missing some. This table has roughly 850,000 clones, just over 95% appearing once. The naive CD8 fraction comprised CD45RO-negative cells positively selected for CCR7 and excluded terminally differentiated effector memory CD45RA+ cells. The sequenced sample was naive CD8+ T cells sorted from blood. The source of these receptors is a man aged 30-40 years in good health.

V gene TRBV5-1 combines with J gene TRBJ1-3; D unresolved. CDR3 length: 15 residues. Germline CDR1 is SGHRS and CDR2 is YFSETQ. V lost 0 bases and J lost 2, with 9 bases in between. The DNA for the CDR3 is TGCGCCAGCAGCTTGGGGGAACAAACTGGAAACACCATATATTTT. Amino acid sequence: CASSLGEQTGNTIYF.

This clone was observed once. The V call is TRBV7-9, the J call TRBJ2-3, with D possibly TRBD2 on 5 matching bases. In germline, CDR1 is SEHNR, CDR2 FQNEAQ (reference sequence). The CDR3 loop spans 15 amino acids. V was clipped by 5 bases and J by 2 bases, with 14 bases between them. The CDR3 DNA reads as TGTGCCAGCAGCCCCCCGGGGTCGGCCACAGATACGCAGTATTTT. Translating gives CASSPPGSATDTQYF.

V is TRBV7-9 and J is TRBJ2-1; 9 positions agree with TRBD2. Germline V CDR1 and CDR2: SEHNR, FQNEAQ (reference sequence). After removal of 5 bases from V and 5 bases from J, the junction contained 10 bases not matched to a gene. The length of the CDR3 is 16 residues. CDR3 sequence: CASSPKGASGDNEQFF. DNA for the CDR3: TGTGCCAGCAGCCCGAAGGGGGCTAGCGGGGACAATGAGCAGTTCTTC. The complete variable domain, with remaining parts taken from reference TRBV7-9 and TRBJ2-1, reads DTGVSQNPRHKITKRGQNVTFRCDPISEHNRLYWYRQTLGQGPEFLTYFQNEAQLEKSRLLSDRFSAERPKGSFSTLEIQRTEQGDSAMYLCASSPKGASGDNEQFFGPGTRLTVL.

In its sample, this clone was seen a few times. The chain links TRBV30 to TRBJ2-7, with unresolved D. Trimming shortened V by 2 bases and J by 0 bases, and 8 bases separated the two germline ends. Germline values: CDR1 GTSNPN, CDR2 SVGIG (reference sequence). This CDR3 region has 13 residues. CDR3 nucleotides: TGTGCCTGGAGTATGGGAACCTCCTACGAGCAGTACTTC. Protein sequence: CAWSMGTSYEQYF.

This sequence joins TRBV10-3 and TRBJ2-1; 10 bases line up with TRBD1. CDR3 size: 13 residues. Looked up from germline, CDR1 is ENHRY and CDR2 is SYGVKD. Losses at the gene ends were 11 bases for V and 3 bases for J; bases not matched to a gene: 4. The CDR3 region has the DNA TGTGCCTCACGGACAGGGGGCTACAATGAGCAGTTCTTC. It encodes CASRTGGYNEQFF.

To note about this clone: This specimen includes other DNA sequences encoding the same CDR3. This sequence joins TRBV30 and TRBJ2-7; 8 bases are shared with TRBD1. V trimming: 0 bases; J trimming: 2 bases; junction bases outside the gene matches: 3. Germline V gene lookup returns CDR1 GTSNPN and CDR2 SVGIG (reference sequence). The CDR3 consists of 14 residues. Written as DNA, the CDR3 is TGTGCCTGGAGTGTTGGACAGGGCCCCTACGAGCAGTACTTC. This encodes CAWSVGQGPYEQYF.

This chain joins TRBV6-5 and TRBJ1-5; D is possibly TRBD1 (6 bases). Trimming took off 10 bases at V and 5 bases at J, with 18 bases between the two ends. The CDR3 spans 14 residues. Germline lookup yields CDR1 MNHEY and CDR2 SVGAGI. DNA for the CDR3: TGTGCCACCCAGGTCGGGGGGCTGGATCAGCCCCAGCATTTT. This codes for CATQVGGLDQPQHF.

The count of this clone is one. This sequence joins TRBV6-6 and TRBJ2-7; TRBD1 agrees at 8 bases. Germline CDR1 and CDR2: MNHNY and SVGAGI (reference sequence). This CDR3 spans 14 amino acids. After removal of 1 base from V and 5 bases from J, the junction contained 4 bases not matched to a gene. CDR3 nucleotide sequence: TGTGCCAGCAGTTACTTGTCGGACAGGGACGAGCAGTACTTC. It codes for CASSYLSDRDEQYF.

The V call is TRBV2, the J call TRBJ2-5; D may be TRBD1 or TRBD2 (5 bases each). The CDR3 is 14 residues long. Trimming stripped 6 bases from V and 4 bases from J, with 15 bases between. CDR1 and CDR2 (germline): SNHLY, FYNNEI. The CDR3: CASRGVVFPETQYF. The CDR3 DNA is TGTGCCAGCAGGGGGGTAGTATTTCCAGAGACCCAGTACTTC.

This chain connects TRBV4-3 to TRBJ2-3, with 14 bases lining up with TRBD2. V dropped 0 bases and J dropped 6; count of bases not matched to a gene: 5. The germline V gene has CDR1 LGHNA and CDR2 YSLEER. The CDR3 loop spans 17 amino acids. CDR3 protein: CASSQDGTSGRGDTQYF. The CDR3 bases are TGCGCCAGCAGCCAAGATGGGACTAGCGGGAGAGGGGATACGCAGTATTTT.

This rearrangement joins TRBV9 to TRBJ1-5; D is perhaps TRBD1 (5 bases). CDR3 size: 14 residues. Germline V lookup: CDR1 SGDLS, CDR2 YYNGEE. V shed 3 bases and J shed 1 base, with 8 bases lying between them. CDR3 nucleotide sequence: TGTGCCAGCAGCGAACGGGGCAGCAATCAGCCCCAGCATTTT. Translating gives CASSERGSNQPQHF.

Written as DNA, the CDR3 is TGCGCCAGCAGCCAAGAGGGTCGAGGTACCGACCCCTATGGCTACACCTTC. It encodes CASSQEGRGTDPYGYTF. The genes are TRBV4-3 and TRBJ1-2; D is uncertain. V was shortened by 0 bases and J by 4 bases, with 18 bases between the two germline ends. CDR3 length: 17 residues. Germline V lookup: CDR1 LGHNA, CDR2 YSLEER.

This chain connects TRBV7-8 to TRBJ1-3; D call uncertain. V dropped 1 base and J dropped 0 bases, with 7 bases sitting between them. Germline assignment: CDR1 SGHVS and CDR2 FQNEAQ. This CDR3 region has 15 residues. This chain's CDR3 is CASSLGWTSGNTIYF. In nucleotides, the CDR3 is TGTGCCAGCAGCTTAGGATGGACCTCTGGAAACACCATATATTTT.

J is TRBJ2-7 and V is TRBV21-1; TRBD2 reflects the table's D call only, with no check against the DNA. TRBV21-1 is noted as a pseudogene. This CDR3 has 18 amino acids. CDR3 DNA sequence: TGTGCCAGCAGCAAAAGGGTACACACTAGCGAACCCTCCTACGAGCAGTACTTC. Its protein is CASSKRVHTSEPSYEQYF.

This clone showed up just once. This chain joins TRBV7-9 and TRBJ2-7, with no clear D. CDR1 SEHNR and CDR2 FQNEAQ come from the germline V gene (reference sequence). The CDR3 length is 15 residues. V shed 5 bases and J shed 1 base, with 15 bases lying between them. The CDR3 DNA follows: TGTGCCAGCAGCCCATATAACTCCCTTTCCTACGAGCAGTACTTC. It encodes CASSPYNSLSYEQYF.

The rearrangement uses TRBV6-5 and TRBJ1-1; D gene ambiguous. CDR3 size: 16 residues. Germline V gene lookup returns CDR1 MNHEY and CDR2 SVGAGI. Trimming cost V 2 bases and J 1 base, with 14 bases left between them. Here the CDR3 reads CASSYPPSAANTEAFF. The CDR3 DNA follows: TGTGCCAGCAGTTACCCCCCCTCGGCGGCGAACACTGAAGCTTTCTTT.

The chain has TRBV6-5 and TRBJ2-1; the D is unclear. Trimming stripped 2 bases from V and 9 bases from J, with 14 bases between. CDR1 is MNHEY and CDR2 is SVGAGI in the germline V gene. There are 14 residues in the CDR3. CDR3 region: CASSYLAAPSEQFF. The CDR3 coding sequence is TGTGCCAGCAGTTACCTGGCGGCACCGAGTGAGCAGTTCTTC.

This clone was detected only a few times. The genes are TRBV7-9 and TRBJ1-1; D gene unclear. Germline CDR1 is SEHNR and CDR2 is FQNEAQ (reference sequence). The V and J ends lost 5 bases and 1 base respectively, with 11 bases between them. CDR3 size: 14 residues. CDR3 sequence reads: CASSPAQTNTEAFF. The CDR3, as DNA: TGTGCCAGCAGCCCCGCGCAGACGAACACTGAAGCTTTCTTT.

The chain combines TRBV7-8 with TRBJ2-7; 7 bases map to TRBD2. The CDR3 loop spans 16 amino acids. V was pared by 1 base and J by 3 bases, with 9 bases of the junction left unmatched. Germline V gives CDR1 SGHVS, CDR2 FQNEAQ. The CDR3 DNA reads as TGTGCCAGCAGCTTAGGCAGGAGGAGCGGGAACTACGAGCAGTACTTC. Protein sequence: CASSLGRRSGNYEQYF.

V gene TRBV30 combines with J gene TRBJ2-7; D is uncertain. Trimming took 0 bases from V and 5 from J, leaving 14 bases between them. Per germline, CDR1 GTSNPN and CDR2 SVGIG (reference sequence). CDR3 length: 14 amino acids. The CDR3 DNA is TGTGCCTGGAGTGTCCCAGAGTTTGGGGACGAGCAGTACTTC. Its translation: CAWSVPEFGDEQYF.

V and J are TRBV18 and TRBJ2-5; TRBD1 aligns across 7 bases. Germline V gene lookup returns CDR1 KGHSH and CDR2 LQKENI. CDR3 size: 16 residues. V gave up 5 bases and J gave up 3 bases; unmatched junction bases: 12. In nucleotides, the CDR3 is TGTGCCAGCTCATATCCTTATTCCGGGACAGAAGAGACCCAGTACTTC. It yields the protein CASSYPYSGTEETQYF.

V gene TRBV5-1 combines with J gene TRBJ2-7; 10 nucleotides line up with TRBD2. V was clipped by 1 base and J by 4 bases; unmatched bases: 11. The CDR3 is 17 residues long. Germline assignment: CDR1 SGHRS and CDR2 YFSETQ. The CDR3 DNA reads TGCGCCAGCAGCTTGAACCAAAGGGGGACTAGCGAGTACGAGCAGTACTTC. Translation: CASSLNQRGTSEYEQYF.

The V call is TRBV7-8, the J call TRBJ2-7, with unresolved D. Trimming took off 4 bases at V and 6 bases at J, with 16 bases between the two ends. In germline, CDR1 is SGHVS, CDR2 FQNEAQ. The CDR3 is made up of 14 amino acids. The CDR3 is CASSSYSRNLEQYF. As DNA, the CDR3 is TGTGCCAGCAGCTCATATAGTCGGAATCTCGAGCAGTACTTC.